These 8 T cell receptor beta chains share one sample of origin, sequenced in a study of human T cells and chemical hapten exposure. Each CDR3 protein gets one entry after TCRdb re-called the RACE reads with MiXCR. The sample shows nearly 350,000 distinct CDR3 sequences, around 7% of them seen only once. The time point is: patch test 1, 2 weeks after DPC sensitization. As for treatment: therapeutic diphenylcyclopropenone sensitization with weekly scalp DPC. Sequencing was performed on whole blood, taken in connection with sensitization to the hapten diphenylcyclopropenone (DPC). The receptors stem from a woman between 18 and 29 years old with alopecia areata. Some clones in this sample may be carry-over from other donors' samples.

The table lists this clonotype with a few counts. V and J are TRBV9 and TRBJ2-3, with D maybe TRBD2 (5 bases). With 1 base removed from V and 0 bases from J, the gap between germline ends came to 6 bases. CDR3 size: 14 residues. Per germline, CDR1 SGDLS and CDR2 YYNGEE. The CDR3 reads CASSVRGSTDTQYF. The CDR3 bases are TGTGCCAGCAGCGTACGAGGGAGCACAGATACGCAGTATTTT.

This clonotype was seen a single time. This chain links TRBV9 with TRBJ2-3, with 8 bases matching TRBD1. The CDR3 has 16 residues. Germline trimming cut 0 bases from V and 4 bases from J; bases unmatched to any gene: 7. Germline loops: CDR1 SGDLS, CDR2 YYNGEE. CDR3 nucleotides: TGTGCCAGCAGCGTAGGGAGACAGGGGTTATCAGATACGCAGTATTTT. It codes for CASSVGRQGLSDTQYF.

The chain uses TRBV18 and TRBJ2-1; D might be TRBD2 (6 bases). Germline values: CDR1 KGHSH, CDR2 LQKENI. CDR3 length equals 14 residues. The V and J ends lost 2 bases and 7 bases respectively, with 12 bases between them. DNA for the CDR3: TGTGCCAGCTCACCAGGGGGGTGGCCGAATGAGCAGTTCTTC. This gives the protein CASSPGGWPNEQFF.

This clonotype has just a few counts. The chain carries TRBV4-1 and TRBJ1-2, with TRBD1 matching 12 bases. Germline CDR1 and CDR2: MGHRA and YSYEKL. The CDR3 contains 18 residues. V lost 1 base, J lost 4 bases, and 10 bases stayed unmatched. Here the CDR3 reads CASSQVLRDRGRVYGYTF. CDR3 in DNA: TGCGCCAGCAGCCAAGTCCTCCGGGACAGGGGGCGCGTCTATGGCTACACCTTC.

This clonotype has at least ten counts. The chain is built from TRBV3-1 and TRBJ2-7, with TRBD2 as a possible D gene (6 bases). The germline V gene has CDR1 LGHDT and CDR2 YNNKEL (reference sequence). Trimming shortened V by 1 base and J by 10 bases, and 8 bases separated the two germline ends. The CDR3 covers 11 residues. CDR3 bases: TGTGCCAGCAGCCAAGGCGGGGACCAGTACTTC. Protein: CASSQGGDQYF.

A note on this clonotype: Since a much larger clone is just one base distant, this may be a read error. The CDR3 DNA follows: TGTGCCAGCAGCCAACGTAAAGTGAACACCGGGGAGCTGTTTTTT. Translation gives CASSQRKVNTGELFF. J is TRBJ2-2 and V is TRBV14; unclear D gene. The CDR3 contains 15 residues. V dropped 2 bases and J dropped 1 base, with 8 bases sitting between them. Germline assignment: CDR1 SGHDN and CDR2 FVKESK.

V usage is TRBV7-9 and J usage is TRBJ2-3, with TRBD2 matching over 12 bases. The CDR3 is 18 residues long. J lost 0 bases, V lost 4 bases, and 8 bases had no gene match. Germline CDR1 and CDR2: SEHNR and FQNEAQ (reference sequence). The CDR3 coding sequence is TGTGCCAGCAGCTACCGGACTAGCGGGATTTCTAGCACAGATACGCAGTATTTT. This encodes CASSYRTSGISSTDTQYF.

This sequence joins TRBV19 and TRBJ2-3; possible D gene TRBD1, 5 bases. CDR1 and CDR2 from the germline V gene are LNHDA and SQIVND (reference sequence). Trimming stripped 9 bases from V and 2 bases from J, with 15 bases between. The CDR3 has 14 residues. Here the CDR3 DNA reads TGTGCCAGGATAAGAACAGGCTTCACAGATACGCAGTATTTT. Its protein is CARIRTGFTDTQYF.